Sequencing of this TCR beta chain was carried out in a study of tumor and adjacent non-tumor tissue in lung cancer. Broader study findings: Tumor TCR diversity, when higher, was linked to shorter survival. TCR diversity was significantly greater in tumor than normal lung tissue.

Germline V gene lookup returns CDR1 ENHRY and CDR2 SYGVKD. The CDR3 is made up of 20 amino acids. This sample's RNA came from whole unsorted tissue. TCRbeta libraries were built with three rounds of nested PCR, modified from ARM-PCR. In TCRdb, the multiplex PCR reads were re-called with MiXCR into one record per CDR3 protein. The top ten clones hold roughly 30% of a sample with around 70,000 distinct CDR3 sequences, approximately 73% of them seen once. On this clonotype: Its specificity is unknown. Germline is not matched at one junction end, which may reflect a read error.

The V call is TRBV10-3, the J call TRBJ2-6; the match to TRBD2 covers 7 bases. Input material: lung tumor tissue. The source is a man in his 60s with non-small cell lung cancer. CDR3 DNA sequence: TGTGCCATCAGTGAACATGAGACTAGCTGGAGGGGCTCTAGGGCCAACGTCCTGACTTTC. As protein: CAISEHETSWRGSRANVLTF.